Below, one T cell receptor (beta chain) is given with its context. This entry comes from a study of blood T cell repertoires in COVID-19. Study in general: Sites across the United States, Italy and Spain contributed samples from acute and convalescent COVID-19. PBMCs, B-cell-depleted T cells, or T cells were the source of the cDNA or gDNA that made up the material.

Authors' methods: Nucleated cell counts were estimated from reference gene primer amplification. Profiled with immunoSEQ multiplex PCR; TCRdb holds only in-frame clones, not every one. V and J calls plus clone size are reproduced from that table; the DNA served to infer D and trimming. The repertoire holds about 270,000 clones, around four fifths seen once, with 4% to 5% in the top ten. Per the germline V gene, CDR1 is SQVTM and CDR2 is ANQGSEA. The J segment lost 8 bases and the V segment lost 5 bases, leaving 13 bases of the junction unmatched. The CDR3 extends over 15 amino acids. V usage is TRBV29-1 and J usage is TRBJ2-1; 9 bases align to TRBD2. The receptor's source is a woman between 45 and 65 years old with active or convalescent COVID-19. Sequencing input: peripheral blood. Here the CDR3 reads CSVLYVSGSVDEQFF. The CDR3 region has the DNA TGCAGCGTTCTCTATGTTAGCGGGAGTGTCGATGAGCAGTTCTTC.